This T cell receptor beta chain was sequenced in a study of cytomegalovirus exposure and HLA in healthy donors. About this clone: What it recognizes is unknown.

Libraries were prepared by immunoSEQ multiplex PCR; TCRdb keeps only in-frame clonotypes and omits some of them. The table lists nearly 200,000 clones, roughly 88% of them singletons. Notes on the study in general: While the bulk of TCR sequences proved rare, some public TCRs turned up in many donors. The listing of 150 to 200 TCR beta chains classed them as cytomegalovirus-associated. According to a subsequent analysis, TCR clusters from the first cohort were inclined to appear together in the 90 to 150 validation repertoires.

Input material: PBMCs. This TCR was sampled from a woman younger than 45 in good health and CMV-seropositive.

CDR3: CASSIGPGVQGYTF. DNA for the CDR3: TGTGCCAGCAGCATTGGGCCAGGGGTTCAAGGCTACACCTTC. V is TRBV11-1 and J is TRBJ1-2; maybe TRBD1 (6 bases). Trimming took off 5 bases at V and 8 bases at J, with 18 bases between the two ends. Per germline, CDR1 SGHAT and CDR2 FQDESV (reference sequence). This CDR3 region has 14 residues.